The present T cell receptor (beta chain) was sequenced within a study of blood T cell repertoires in COVID-19 (dated by TCRdb to about 2020). Looking at the study overall: Collaborator samples came from the United States, Italy and Spain and covered acute and convalescent phases of COVID-19. The material from the prospective study consisted of cDNA or gDNA derived from T cells, B-cell-depleted T cells, or PBMCs. The dataset comprised deeply sampled blood TCRbeta repertoires from subjects exposed to, actively infected with, or recovered from COVID-19. A freely available public database, intended as a resource for researchers studying the immune response to SARS-CoV-2, is where the repertoires were released. Samples were obtained from the ongoing ImmuneRACE study (first 160 participants) and from roughly 1,300 subjects provided by 6 global collaborators. The sample metadata nearly always contained a de-identified subject ID, COVID-19 status, age in years and sex. HLA class I and class II types, where available, came from metadata supplied by the sample provider rather than from assay-based typing.

The immunoSEQ Assay, a bias-controlled multiplex PCR, was used to amplify TCRbeta CDR3 regions from genomic DNA. The authors processed their data as follows. The number of nucleated cells in each sample was estimated by amplification of reference gene primers within the assay. To quantify the absolute abundance of each unique TCRbeta CDR3 rearrangement, sequence reads were collapsed and filtered. Productive Simpson clonality was computed per sample as the square root of Simpson's diversity index over productive rearrangements. TCRdb mirrors the immuneACCESS table, restricted to in-frame sequences. Some clones are absent from its copies; in checked studies, under half trace to an unresolved V gene, and the reason for the others is unknown. That table furnishes V, J and clone size, whereas the DNA furnished D and trimming. This sample lists approximately 210,000 clones; around four fifths were detected once. Around 21% of the sample goes to the ten largest clones.

Each collaborating institution followed its own protocols to collect whole blood in K2EDTA tubes. For TCRbeta analysis, collaborators shipped samples as frozen whole blood, isolated PBMCs, or DNA extracted from either of those sample types. Concerning this clone: No antigen is known for it. Base qualities are not recorded, but no much larger clone differs from it by a single base.

What the work shows at the level of the full study, not this receptor alone: The quantity of clinical and demographic metadata differed by source and by participant and was supplied without curation.

V and J are truncated by 0 bases and 1 base respectively, leaving an intervening sequence of 10 bases. Inclusive of the bounding cysteine and phenylalanine, the CDR3 is 16 residues long. The sequence is cut down to CDR3 DNA, 48 bases in frame from base 1. Reading the germline V gene gives CDR1 MGHRA and CDR2 YSYEKL. The sample comprised peripheral blood. The chain is made from TRBV4-1 and TRBJ2-1; D gene: possibly TRBD1, on 6 matching bases. This clonotype was obtained from a human donor in a cohort sampled during active COVID-19. At the DNA level, the sequence is TGCGCCAGCAGCCAAGATGGGGGCGGGTCCTACAATGAGCAGTTCTTC. This is translated as CASSQDGGGSYNEQFF.